Shown below are 13 T cell receptor beta chains from a single sample sequenced in a study of cytomegalovirus exposure and HLA in healthy donors. Primers for the PCR totalled 60 Vbeta and 13 Jbeta. TCRdb's table, derived via immunoSEQ multiplex PCR, lists solely in-frame clones and lacks some. Altogether 200,000 to 250,000 clones are present, over 75% being singletons, with the ten largest covering around 2%. The sequenced material came from PBMCs. The receptors come from a young man in good health and CMV-seronegative.

The gene calls are TRBV5-1 and TRBJ2-7, with 9 bases lining up with TRBD2. Unmatched junction bases numbered 10, after V lost 4 bases and J lost 2 bases. In germline, CDR1 is SGHRS, CDR2 YFSETQ. The CDR3 covers 16 residues. DNA of the CDR3: TGCGCCAGCAGCGTCGGTAGCGGGGGACCCCCCTACGAGCAGTACTTC. This gives the protein CASSVGSGGPPYEQYF. Full variable domain (missing parts from reference TRBV5-1 and TRBJ2-7): KAGVTQTPRYLIKTRGQQVTLSCSPISGHRSVSWYQQTPGQGLQFLFEYFSETQRNKGNFPGRFSGRQFSNSRSEMNVSTLELGDSALYLCASSVGSGGPPYEQYFGPGTRLTVT.

This clone was counted at least ten times. The chain recombines TRBV7-3 with TRBJ2-5; D may be TRBD2 (6 bases). V was pared by 0 bases and J by 7 bases, with 15 bases between. The CDR3 totals 15 residues. Germline CDR1 is SGHTA and CDR2 is FQGTGA. The DNA of the CDR3 is TGTGCCAGCAGCTTAACTCCCACGGGAGTGGGGACCCAGTACTTC. Encoded protein: CASSLTPTGVGTQYF.

The J gene is TRBJ2-1, the V gene TRBV6-4, with D possibly TRBD2 on 6 matching bases. This CDR3 has 15 amino acids. Germline V gene sequence: CDR1 MRHNA, CDR2 SNTAGT. Trimming stripped 3 bases from V and 3 bases from J, with 12 bases between. In DNA, the CDR3 is TGTGCCAGCAGTGATGAGGAGGGAGGCTACAATGAGCAGTTCTTC. Its protein product is CASSDEEGGYNEQFF.

V and J are TRBV28 and TRBJ2-7, with 10 bases aligning to TRBD1. The CDR3 runs to 17 residues. Germline CDR1 reads MDHEN; CDR2 reads SYDVKM. Losses at the gene ends were 5 bases for V and 2 bases for J; bases not matched to a gene: 12. DNA of the CDR3: TGTGCCAGCAGTCCCCTTGCGAAGGACAGGGGGACCTACGAGCAGTACTTC. This gives the protein CASSPLAKDRGTYEQYF.

V and J are TRBV4-3 and TRBJ1-5, with D possibly matching TRBD1 (5 bases). The CDR3 totals 15 residues. V was shortened by 0 bases and J by 7 bases, with 13 bases between the two germline ends. Germline CDR1 reads LGHNA; CDR2 reads YSLEER. CDR3 sequence reads: CASSQDLGGAQPQHF. The CDR3 nucleotides are TGCGCCAGCAGCCAAGACCTGGGAGGGGCCCAGCCCCAGCATTTT.

The table lists this clone with a few counts. The chain employs TRBV4-2 and TRBJ2-2; D is possibly TRBD1 (6 bases). The CDR3 consists of 16 residues. V lost 1 base and J lost 6, with 15 bases in between. From germline, CDR1 is LGHNA and CDR2 YNFKEQ. DNA of the CDR3: TGTGCCAGCAGCCAAGCCATACAGGGCGAGCCCGGGGAGCTGTTTTTT. It codes for CASSQAIQGEPGELFF.

In its sample, this clone was seen a few times. CDR3 in amino acids: CASSRRIGSQETQYF. The CDR3 region has the DNA TGCGCCAGCAGCCGCCGTATCGGGTCGCAAGAGACCCAGTACTTC. The rearrangement joins TRBV4-3 to TRBJ2-5; D is ambiguous. Trimming removed 4 bases at V and 2 bases at J, with 14 bases between. The CDR3 runs to 15 residues. Germline CDR1 and CDR2: LGHNA and YSLEER.

This chain joins TRBV27 and TRBJ2-1, with D perhaps TRBD2 (5 bases). The CDR3 extends over 14 amino acids. V dropped 3 bases and J dropped 4 bases, with 10 bases sitting between them. Germline V CDR1 and CDR2: MNHEY, SMNVEV (reference sequence). CDR3 bases: TGTGCCAGCAGTTTTCGACTACTGTACAATGAGCAGTTCTTC. This encodes CASSFRLLYNEQFF.

J is TRBJ1-2 and V is TRBV5-6, with 7 bases lining up with TRBD1. Trimming removed 1 base from V and 0 bases from J; junction bases left unmatched: 6. CDR1 and CDR2 (germline): SGHDT, YYEEEE. CDR3 size: 16 residues. CDR3 region: CASSLNRGPTNYGYTF. Written as DNA, the CDR3 is TGTGCCAGCAGCTTGAACAGGGGACCCACTAACTATGGCTACACCTTC.

The chain couples TRBV6-5 to TRBJ2-7, with TRBD1 matching over 12 bases. Germline CDR1 reads MNHEY; CDR2 reads SVGAGI. V trimming: 5 bases; J trimming: 4 bases; junction bases outside the gene matches: 6. This CDR3 contains 15 residues. In nucleotides, the CDR3 is TGTGCCAGCAGTACCGGGACAGGGGGCGCGTACGAGCAGTACTTC. As protein: CASSTGTGGAYEQYF.

The V and J genes are TRBV7-3 and TRBJ2-2, with TRBD2 matching 7 bases. Germline V gene data show CDR1 as SGHTA and CDR2 as FQGTGA. This CDR3 has 18 residues. Losses at the gene ends were 8 bases for V and 1 base for J; bases not matched to a gene: 16. In DNA, the CDR3 is TGTGCCAGCGGGGAAAATAGCGGGTTCCTCTGGAACACCGGGGAGCTGTTTTTT. It encodes CASGENSGFLWNTGELFF. Together with reference TRBV7-3 and TRBJ2-2, the CDR3 gives the full variable domain: GAGVSQTPSNKVTEKGKYVELRCDPISGHTALYWYRQSLGQGPEFLIYFQGTGAADDSGLPNDRFFAVRPEGSVSTLKIQRTERGDSAVYLCASGENSGFLWNTGELFFGEGSRLTVL.

The J gene is TRBJ2-5, the V gene TRBV30; TRBD1 is a possible D gene (6 bases). The germline CDR1 and CDR2 sequences are GTSNPN and SVGIG (reference sequence). V shed 0 bases and J shed 1 base, with 12 bases lying between them. This CDR3 is built from 15 residues. The CDR3 region is CAWSVGGWVQETQYF. The CDR3 DNA reads as TGTGCCTGGAGTGTTGGGGGCTGGGTCCAAGAGACCCAGTACTTC.

This clone has a handful of counts. The CDR3 coding sequence is TGTGCCAGCAGTGTTTGGGCAGGGGGTATGAACACTGAAGCTTTCTTT. It codes for CASSVWAGGMNTEAFF. The V call is TRBV2, the J call TRBJ1-1, with TRBD1 identical over 7 bases. The CDR3 contains 16 residues. The germline V gene encodes CDR1 SNHLY and CDR2 FYNNEI. Trimming removed 4 bases from V and 0 bases from J; junction bases left unmatched: 8.